This T cell receptor beta chain derives from a study of regulatory dendritic cells for organ transplantation. On this clone itself: Its target is unknown.

Notes on the study in general: The most alloreactive TCR clonotypes were found in resting memory CD8+ cells. The authors noted considerable between-person heterogeneity in alloreactive memory CD8+ cells. Naive CD4+ and CD8+ repertoires were highly diverse; memory CD8+ was most oligoclonal. Regulatory dendritic cells appeared to expand memory CD8+ clones less than mature ones.

TCRdb keeps only in-frame clones here, not all; method: immunoSEQ multiplex PCR. The repertoire has almost 30,000 clones, nearly 80% of them found once; the top ten carry roughly 2.4%. The CDR3 has 14 amino acids. Germline CDR1 is LGHNA and CDR2 is YSLEER. V was clipped by 1 base and J by 3 bases, with 9 bases between them. The chain carries TRBV4-3 and TRBJ1-2; D is ambiguous. Material for sequencing was memory CD4+ T cells from blood. Subset defined: CD45RO+ memory T cells. The clonotype comes from a human donor in good health. The CDR3 DNA sequence: TGCGCCAGCAGCCAAGGGGAGGGTGACTATGGCTACACCTTC. The encoded protein is CASSQGEGDYGYTF.